A single sample gave rise to the 22 T cell receptor beta chains below, sequenced in a study of T cell responses to AZD1222 COVID-19 vaccine. Generated by immunoSEQ multiplex PCR, the TCRdb table keeps only in-frame clones and is missing some. The table records about 150,000 clones, 85% to 95% of them present only once. Source: peripheral blood, taken on day 0 of AZD1222 vaccination. These receptors all stem from an adult in good health.

The V call is TRBV4-1, the J call TRBJ1-1, with 7 nucleotides matching TRBD1. V was pared by 4 bases and J by 0 bases, with 5 bases of the junction left unmatched. The CDR3 length is 15 residues. CDR1 is MGHRA, CDR2 YSYEKL, per germline. DNA for the CDR3: TGCGCCAGCAGCCTCCTCGACAGGGTGAACACTGAAGCTTTCTTT. Translated: CASSLLDRVNTEAFF.

The chain is built from TRBV19 and TRBJ1-2; no reliable D call. The CDR3 consists of 19 residues. The ends were cut back, 3 bases at V and 0 bases at J, with 23 bases in the middle. Germline V gives CDR1 LNHDA, CDR2 SQIVND (reference sequence). The CDR3: CASSIPSPTSRSANYGYTF. Written as DNA, the CDR3 is TGTGCCAGTAGTATCCCATCTCCAACTTCCAGAAGCGCTAACTATGGCTACACCTTC.

V usage is TRBV19 and J usage is TRBJ2-1; 13 positions match TRBD2. This CDR3 comprises 15 residues. Germline values: CDR1 LNHDA, CDR2 SQIVND (reference sequence). Losses at the gene ends were 10 bases for V and 7 bases for J; bases not matched to a gene: 10. The CDR3 here is CATKPTSGGRNEQFF. The CDR3, as DNA: TGTGCCACCAAACCGACTAGCGGGGGGAGGAATGAGCAGTTCTTC.

J is TRBJ1-2 and V is TRBV7-9, with a possible D match to TRBD1 (6 bases). CDR3 length equals 11 residues. V lost 5 bases, J lost 8 bases, and 9 bases lay in between. Per germline, CDR1 SEHNR and CDR2 FQNEAQ (reference sequence). This CDR3 is CASSEDRGYTF. CDR3 coding DNA: TGTGCCAGCAGCGAAGACAGGGGCTACACCTTC.

The chain links TRBV28 to TRBJ1-5; D may be TRBD1 (6 bases). Trimming removed 7 bases at V and 4 bases at J, with 17 bases between. The CDR3 totals 15 residues. Germline V gives CDR1 MDHEN, CDR2 SYDVKM. CDR3: CASTKPQGENQPQHF. The CDR3 DNA reads as TGTGCCAGCACAAAACCACAGGGTGAGAATCAGCCCCAGCATTTT. Full variable domain (rest looked up from reference TRBV28 and TRBJ1-5): DVKVTQSSRYLVKRTGEKVFLECVQDMDHENMFWYRQDPGLGLRLIYFSYDVKMKEKGDIPEGYSVSREKKERFSLILESASTNQTSMYLCASTKPQGENQPQHFGDGTRLSIL.

The chain uses TRBV2 and TRBJ1-6; no clear D gene. Germline lookup yields CDR1 SNHLY and CDR2 FYNNEI. This CDR3 is built from 14 residues. V was pared by 6 bases and J by 5 bases, with 11 bases between. Written as DNA, the CDR3 is TGTGCCAGCAGGCCAACAGATAATAATTCACCCCTCCACTTT. It encodes CASRPTDNNSPLHF.

This clone was counted between two and nine times. The rearrangement links TRBV18 to TRBJ1-2; 9 positions match TRBD1. The germline CDR1 and CDR2 sequences are KGHSH and LQKENI. The CDR3 extends over 15 amino acids. J was trimmed by 8 bases and V by 3 bases; bases with no gene match: 10. CDR3 in DNA: TGTGCCAGCTCACCGGCGCCCACAGGGGGCTCAGGCTACACCTTC. Translated, it gives CASSPAPTGGSGYTF.

The rearrangement uses TRBV6-2 or TRBV6-3 and TRBJ1-1; the match to TRBD1 covers 9 bases. This CDR3 region has 20 residues. The trim removed 0 bases at V and 1 base at J, leaving 15 bases unmatched. Germline-derived CDR1 and CDR2 are MNHEY and SVGEGT. The CDR3 spells CASSYSPFVPGQGRNTEAFF. The CDR3 DNA is TGTGCCAGCAGTTACTCCCCATTTGTTCCGGGACAGGGTAGGAACACTGAAGCTTTCTTT.

The rearrangement joins TRBV13 to TRBJ2-3; TRBD2 agrees at 9 bases. The J segment lost 2 bases and the V segment lost 5 bases, leaving 11 bases of the junction unmatched. Germline CDR1 reads PRHDT; CDR2 reads FYEKMQ (reference sequence). The length of the CDR3 is 17 residues. The CDR3 DNA reads TGTGCCAGCAGCCCACGGACTAGCGTAAGGATCACAGATACGCAGTATTTT. It codes for CASSPRTSVRITDTQYF.

Notes on this clone: The sample contains more than one DNA sequence encoding this CDR3. The CDR3 sequence: CASSPGQGYGYTF. CDR3 nucleotide sequence: TGTGCCAGCAGTCCGGGACAAGGGTATGGCTACACCTTC. The genes are TRBV12-3 or TRBV12-4 and TRBJ1-2; D perhaps matches TRBD1 (6 bases). Trimming removed 5 bases from V and 5 bases from J, with 12 bases in between. This CDR3 is 13 amino acids long.

The chain couples TRBV6-5 to TRBJ1-1; D possibly corresponds to TRBD1 (6 bases). Trimming removed 2 bases at V and 4 bases at J, with 8 bases between. The CDR3 covers 13 residues. The germline CDR1 and CDR2 sequences are MNHEY and SVGAGI. The CDR3, as DNA: TGTGCCAGCAGTTACCAGGGGCGCACTGAAGCTTTCTTT. Its protein is CASSYQGRTEAFF.

The chain employs TRBV6-6 and TRBJ1-2; 9 positions match TRBD1. This CDR3 contains 14 residues. Losses at the gene ends were 2 bases for V and 4 bases for J; bases not matched to a gene: 2. CDR1 and CDR2 (germline): MNHNY, SVGAGI (reference sequence). This CDR3 reads CASSYRTGVYGYTF. The CDR3 region has the DNA TGTGCCAGCAGTTACCGGACAGGGGTCTATGGCTACACCTTC.

This clone was observed a handful of times. The J gene is TRBJ2-3, the V gene TRBV7-9; the match to TRBD2 covers 7 bases. Germline V CDR1 and CDR2: SEHNR, FQNEAQ (reference sequence). After removal of 1 base from V and 4 bases from J, the junction contained 5 bases not matched to a gene. The CDR3 runs 15 residues. The CDR3 loop is CASSLVGLAADTQYF. The CDR3 DNA follows: TGTGCCAGCAGCTTAGTAGGCCTAGCGGCAGATACGCAGTATTTT.

This chain links TRBV9 with TRBJ1-5; D is uncertain. CDR1 is SGDLS, CDR2 YYNGEE, per germline. The CDR3 is 17 residues long. The V end lost 3 bases, the J end lost 0 bases, and 16 bases lay between the germline ends. The CDR3 is CASSEPPTIPSNQPQHF. CDR3 nucleotides: TGTGCCAGCAGCGAGCCCCCCACGATACCTAGCAATCAGCCCCAGCATTTT.

J is TRBJ2-7 and V is TRBV30; 7 nucleotides line up with TRBD2. Looked up from germline, CDR1 is GTSNPN and CDR2 is SVGIG (reference sequence). V trimming: 3 bases; J trimming: 2 bases; junction bases outside the gene matches: 1. The CDR3 length is 12 residues. This CDR3 is CAWSGGTYEQYF. CDR3 DNA sequence: TGTGCCTGGAGCGGGGGGACCTACGAGCAGTACTTC.

This sequence joins TRBV7-8 and TRBJ2-7; D may be TRBD1 (6 bases). The germline CDR1 and CDR2 sequences are SGHVS and FQNEAQ. V was clipped by 3 bases and J by 3 bases, with 24 bases between them. This CDR3 contains 18 residues. For the CDR3, the DNA is TGTGCCAGCAGCTTTGGTTCGGTGGGGACACAGGCCTTCTACGAGCAGTACTTC. Translation gives CASSFGSVGTQAFYEQYF.

The V and J genes are TRBV11-2 and TRBJ1-1; 8 bases map to TRBD1. Losses at the gene ends were 5 bases for V and 8 bases for J; bases not matched to a gene: 13. The germline V gene encodes CDR1 SGHAT and CDR2 FQNNGV. The CDR3 covers 15 residues. CDR3 DNA sequence: TGTGCCAGCAGCCCTCGGACAGGGAGGGACATCGAAGCTTTCTTT. Its protein is CASSPRTGRDIEAFF.

The V and J genes are TRBV4-2 and TRBJ1-1; D is unresolved. Germline CDR1 LGHNA, CDR2 YNFKEQ. CDR3 length: 14 amino acids. V was clipped by 4 bases and J by 7 bases, with 16 bases between them. The CDR3 DNA follows: TGTGCCAGCAGCCGTCGCGGGCTTCAGTTTGAAGCTTTCTTT. Translating gives CASSRRGLQFEAFF.

This chain joins TRBV12-3 or TRBV12-4 and TRBJ2-1; a possible D gene is TRBD2 (6 bases). V shed 8 bases and J shed 6 bases, with 14 bases lying between them. This CDR3 spans 13 amino acids. The CDR3 here is CASRRGVGNEQFF. DNA of the CDR3: TGTGCCAGCCGTCGCGGGGTCGGCAATGAGCAGTTCTTC.

This clone was seen many times. The chain recombines TRBV6-2 or TRBV6-3 with TRBJ2-3; 11 bases agree with TRBD1. V shed 7 bases, J shed 2 bases, and the junction held 5 bases outside the gene matches. The CDR3 contains 15 residues. The V gene's germline CDR1 is MNHEY and CDR2 SVGEGT. The CDR3 region has the DNA TGTGCCAGCACCCCGGGACAGGGGGACACAGATACGCAGTATTTT. Encoded protein: CASTPGQGDTDTQYF.

The CDR3 bases are TGTGCCAGCAGCTTAGGGGGGACTTCGATCTCTGGGGCCAACGTCCTGACTTTC. This sequence encodes CASSLGGTSISGANVLTF. This chain uses TRBV7-3 with TRBJ2-6, with D possibly matching TRBD2 (6 bases). Germline-derived CDR1 and CDR2 are SGHTA and FQGTGA. V shed 2 bases and J shed 0 bases, with 14 bases lying between them. The length of the CDR3 is 18 residues. The full variable domain, with the rest looked up from reference TRBV7-3 and TRBJ2-6, is GAGVSQTPSNKVTEKGKYVELRCDPISGHTALYWYRQSLGQGPEFLIYFQGTGAADDSGLPNDRFFAVRPEGSVSTLKIQRTERGDSAVYLCASSLGGTSISGANVLTFGAGSRLTVL.

The rearrangement uses TRBV27 and TRBJ2-6; D not resolved. Germline V CDR1 and CDR2: MNHEY, SMNVEV (reference sequence). The length of the CDR3 is 15 residues. Trimming stripped 4 bases from V and 0 bases from J, with 7 bases between. The CDR3 here is CASSSPFSGANVLTF. The CDR3 coding sequence is TGTGCCAGCAGTTCCCCCTTCTCTGGGGCCAACGTCCTGACTTTC.